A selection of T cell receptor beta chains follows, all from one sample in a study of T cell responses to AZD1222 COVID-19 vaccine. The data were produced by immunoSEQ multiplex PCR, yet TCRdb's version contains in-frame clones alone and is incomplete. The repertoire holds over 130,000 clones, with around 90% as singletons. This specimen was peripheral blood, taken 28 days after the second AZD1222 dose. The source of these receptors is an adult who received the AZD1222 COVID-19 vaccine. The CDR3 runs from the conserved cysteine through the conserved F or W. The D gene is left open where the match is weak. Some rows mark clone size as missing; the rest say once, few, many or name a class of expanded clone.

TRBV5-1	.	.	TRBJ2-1	CASSFGDVNEQFF	TGCGCCAGCAGCTTTGGGGATGTAAATGAGCAGTTCTTC
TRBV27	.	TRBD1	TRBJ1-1	CASSWGTANTEAFF	TGTGCCAGCAGTTGGGGGACAGCTAACACTGAAGCTTTCTTT
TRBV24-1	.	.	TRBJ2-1	CATQGPWGNEQFF	TGTGCCACCCAGGGTCCCTGGGGGAATGAGCAGTTCTTC
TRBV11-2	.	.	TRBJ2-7	CASSPRMTYEQYF	TGTGCCAGCAGCCCTAGAATGACCTACGAGCAGTACTTC
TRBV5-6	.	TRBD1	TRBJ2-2	CASRTPRDRGGGELFF	TGTGCCAGCAGGACTCCCCGGGACAGGGGTGGCGGGGAGCTGTTTTTT
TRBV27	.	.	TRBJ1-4	CASSESGGNEKLFF	TGTGCCAGCAGCGAGTCCGGCGGTAATGAAAAACTGTTTTTT
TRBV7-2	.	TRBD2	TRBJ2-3	CASSPTSGTDTQYF	TGTGCCAGCAGCCCTACTAGCGGGACAGATACGCAGTATTTT
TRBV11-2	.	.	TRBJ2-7	CASSPGRWSSYEQYF	TGTGCCAGCAGCCCGGGACGCTGGAGCTCCTACGAGCAGTACTTC
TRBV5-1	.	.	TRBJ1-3	CASSLVGRSGNTIYF	TGCGCCAGCAGCTTGGTAGGACGTTCTGGAAACACCATATATTTT
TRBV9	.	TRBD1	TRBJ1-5	CASTTGDYSNQPQHF	TGTGCCAGCACCACAGGGGATTATAGCAATCAGCCCCAGCATTTT
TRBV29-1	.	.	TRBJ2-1	CSVGGPGADEQFF	TGCAGCGTTGGCGGGCCCGGAGCAGATGAGCAGTTCTTC
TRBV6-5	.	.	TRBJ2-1	CASTPVGSYNEQFF	TGTGCCAGCACCCCAGTAGGTTCCTACAATGAGCAGTTCTTC
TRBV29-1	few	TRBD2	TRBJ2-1	CSVEESSGSSYNEQFF	TGCAGCGTTGAAGAATCAAGCGGGAGCTCCTACAATGAGCAGTTCTTC
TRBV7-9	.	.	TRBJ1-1	CASSLWTENTEAFF	TGTGCCAGCAGCCTCTGGACGGAGAACACTGAAGCTTTCTTT
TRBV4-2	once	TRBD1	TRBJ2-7	CASSQIAPPGQGSYEQYF	TGTGCCAGCAGCCAAATAGCCCCGCCGGGACAGGGTTCCTACGAGCAGTACTTC
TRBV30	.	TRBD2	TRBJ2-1	CAWSHLAGGPHEQFF	TGTGCCTGGAGTCACCTAGCGGGAGGGCCTCATGAGCAGTTCTTC
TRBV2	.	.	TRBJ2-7	CASSGGPSYEQYF	TGTGCCAGCAGCGGGGGTCCCTCCTACGAGCAGTACTTC
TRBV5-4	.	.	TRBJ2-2	CASLMVNTGELFF	TGTGCCAGCCTGATGGTGAACACCGGGGAGCTGTTTTTT
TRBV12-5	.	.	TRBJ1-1	CASGTPPGTEAFF	TGTGCTAGTGGTACACCGCCGGGTACTGAAGCTTTCTTT
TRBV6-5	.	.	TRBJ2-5	CASIRAGGGETQYF	TGTGCCAGCATTCGGGCGGGTGGGGGTGAGACCCAGTACTTC
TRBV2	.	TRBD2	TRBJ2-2	CASAETSGRATGELFF	TGTGCCAGCGCCGAAACTAGCGGGAGAGCAACCGGGGAGCTGTTTTTT
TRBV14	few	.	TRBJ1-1	CASSLRGWNTEAFF	TGTGCCAGCAGCCTGCGGGGCTGGAACACTGAAGCTTTCTTT
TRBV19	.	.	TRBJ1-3	CASSRTGKLDTIYF	TGTGCCAGTAGCCGGACCGGGAAGTTGGACACCATATATTTT
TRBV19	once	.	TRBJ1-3	CASSPVYRNTIYF	TGTGCCAGTAGTCCTGTCTATCGAAACACCATATATTTT